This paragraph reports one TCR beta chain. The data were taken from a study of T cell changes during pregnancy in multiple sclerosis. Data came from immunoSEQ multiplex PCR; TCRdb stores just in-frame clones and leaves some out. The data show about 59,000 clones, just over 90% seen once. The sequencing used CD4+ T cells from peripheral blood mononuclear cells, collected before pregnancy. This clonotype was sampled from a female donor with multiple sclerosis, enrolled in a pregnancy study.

The CDR3 region has the DNA TGTGCCAGCAGCCAGACTAGCGGGAGTTGGGAGCAGTACTTC. Its translation: CASSQTSGSWEQYF. The chain employs TRBV4-2 and TRBJ2-7, with TRBD2 matching 12 bases. This CDR3 contains 14 residues. Germline CDR1 reads LGHNA; CDR2 reads YNFKEQ. The trim removed 3 bases at V and 7 bases at J, leaving 4 bases unmatched.